A selection of T cell receptor beta chains follows, all from one sample in a study of patients and donors after allogeneic stem cell transplantation. TCRdb processed the RT-PCR reads anew with MiXCR; each CDR3 protein has one entry. The table has roughly 960,000 distinct CDR3 sequences, more than 15% seen once. Sequencing used blood, either unsorted or a sorted T cell fraction (not recorded which). The source is a human donor who was either an allogeneic HSCT recipient or a stem cell or donor lymphocyte infusion donor (not recorded which). It is not recorded whose cells these are; they may come from a transplant donor. Each CDR3 is given with its conserved first and last residue. The order of the fields is D gene, V gene, clone size, CDR3 length, J gene, CDR3 DNA, CDR3 protein. The D gene is left open where the match is weak. Size is stated for part of the rows, as once, few or many counts, or as a class when the clone is expanded.

D gene: TRBD1
V gene: TRBV12-3/TRBV12-4
clone size: once
CDR3 length: 15
J gene: TRBJ2-7
CDR3 DNA: TGTGCCAGCAGCCATAACCCGGGACAGGGGGGCGAGCAGTACTTC
CDR3 protein: CASSHNPGQGGEQYF

D gene: .
V gene: TRBV25-1
clone size: few
CDR3 length: 15
J gene: TRBJ2-7
CDR3 DNA: TGTGCCAGCAGTCTACGGGACACTGGCTCCTACGAGCAGTACTTC
CDR3 protein: CASSLRDTGSYEQYF

D gene: TRBD1
V gene: TRBV7-9
clone size: .
CDR3 length: 17
J gene: TRBJ2-1
CDR3 DNA: TGTGCCAGCAGCCCAATGACCTCGGGACAGGGATATGATGAGCAGTTCTTC
CDR3 protein: CASSPMTSGQGYDEQFF

D gene: TRBD2
V gene: TRBV2
clone size: .
CDR3 length: 14
J gene: TRBJ2-7
CDR3 DNA: TGTGCCAGCAGTGCATGGCGGGAGACCTACGAGCAGTACTTC
CDR3 protein: CASSAWRETYEQYF

D gene: TRBD1
V gene: TRBV12-3/TRBV12-4
clone size: .
CDR3 length: 15
J gene: TRBJ1-1
CDR3 DNA: TGTGCCAGCAGTTTAGGGGGACAGAGGAACACTGAAGCTTTCTTT
CDR3 protein: CASSLGGQRNTEAFF

D gene: TRBD2
V gene: TRBV7-9
clone size: few
CDR3 length: 17
J gene: TRBJ2-7
CDR3 DNA: TGTGCCAGCAGCTTAGGCCGGACTAGCGGTAACCCCTACGAGCAGTACTTC
CDR3 protein: CASSLGRTSGNPYEQYF

D gene: .
V gene: TRBV4-2
clone size: .
CDR3 length: 17
J gene: TRBJ1-5
CDR3 DNA: TGTGCCAGCAGCCAAGATATCGGGACAAATCAATATCAGCCCCAGCATTTT
CDR3 protein: CASSQDIGTNQYQPQHF

D gene: .
V gene: TRBV7-9
clone size: .
CDR3 length: 16
J gene: TRBJ2-1
CDR3 DNA: TGTGCCAGCAGCTTAACTAGCCGACGCTCCTACAATGAGCAGTTCTTC
CDR3 protein: CASSLTSRRSYNEQFF

D gene: .
V gene: TRBV29-1
clone size: few
CDR3 length: 13
J gene: TRBJ2-2
CDR3 DNA: TGCAGCGTTGAAGATCTCGACGTCGGGGAGCTGTTTTTT
CDR3 protein: CSVEDLDVGELFF

D gene: .
V gene: TRBV19
clone size: .
CDR3 length: 15
J gene: TRBJ1-5
CDR3 DNA: TGTGCCAGTAGTATTGCCGGGACGATCAATCAGCCCCAGCATTTT
CDR3 protein: CASSIAGTINQPQHF

D gene: .
V gene: TRBV11-2
clone size: .
CDR3 length: 13
J gene: TRBJ2-1
CDR3 DNA: TGTGCCAGCAGCCACCGATACCACAGATGGCAGTTCTTC
CDR3 protein: CASSHRYHRWQFF

D gene: TRBD1
V gene: TRBV29-1
clone size: .
CDR3 length: 13
J gene: TRBJ1-1
CDR3 DNA: TGCAGCGGTGGACAGGTATGGGGCACTGAAGCTTTCTTT
CDR3 protein: CSGGQVWGTEAFF

D gene: .
V gene: TRBV5-4
clone size: .
CDR3 length: 14
J gene: TRBJ2-1
CDR3 DNA: TGTGCCAGCAGTTTCGGTGGGCCTGGCAATGAGCAGTTCTTC
CDR3 protein: CASSFGGPGNEQFF

D gene: .
V gene: TRBV7-9
clone size: few
CDR3 length: 12
J gene: TRBJ1-2
CDR3 DNA: TGTGCCAGCAGCTCCCGGCGGGTAGGCTACACCTTC
CDR3 protein: CASSSRRVGYTF

D gene: .
V gene: TRBV15
clone size: few
CDR3 length: 15
J gene: TRBJ1-2
CDR3 DNA: TGTGCCACCAGCAGAGATACGCCCCCTAGTCTTGGCTACACCTTC
CDR3 protein: CATSRDTPPSLGYTF

D gene: .
V gene: TRBV7-9
clone size: few
CDR3 length: 13
J gene: TRBJ1-4
CDR3 DNA: TGTGCCAGCAGTTCCCGGGGGAATGAAAAACTGTTTTTT
CDR3 protein: CASSSRGNEKLFF

D gene: .
V gene: TRBV10-3
clone size: few
CDR3 length: 13
J gene: TRBJ2-1
CDR3 DNA: TGTGCCATCAGTGAGTCGGGGACGGCTGAGCAGTTCTTC
CDR3 protein: CAISESGTAEQFF

D gene: TRBD1
V gene: TRBV5-6
clone size: .
CDR3 length: 16
J gene: TRBJ2-3
CDR3 DNA: TGTGCCAGCAGCTTGGAGGGGACAGAGGGCACAGATACGCAGTATTTT
CDR3 protein: CASSLEGTEGTDTQYF

D gene: TRBD1
V gene: TRBV12-3/TRBV12-4
clone size: .
CDR3 length: 18
J gene: TRBJ1-1
CDR3 DNA: TGTGCCAGCAGCCTGGCTCGTGCCGGGACAGGGATGAACACTGAAGCTTTCTTT
CDR3 protein: CASSLARAGTGMNTEAFF

D gene: TRBD2
V gene: TRBV20-1
clone size: few
CDR3 length: 15
J gene: TRBJ2-5
CDR3 DNA: TGCAGTGCCTTGCGGGCTAGCGGGAGTCGGGAGACCCAGTACTTC
CDR3 protein: CSALRASGSRETQYF

D gene: TRBD2
V gene: TRBV5-6
clone size: few
CDR3 length: 15
J gene: TRBJ2-3
CDR3 DNA: TGTGCCAGCAGCCCCGGGAGGCGTGTTACAGATACGCAGTATTTT
CDR3 protein: CASSPGRRVTDTQYF

D gene: .
V gene: TRBV12-3/TRBV12-4
clone size: many
CDR3 length: 15
J gene: TRBJ2-7
CDR3 DNA: TGTGCCAGCAGTTTGTCGGACTTCCCGACCTACGAGCAGTACTTC
CDR3 protein: CASSLSDFPTYEQYF

D gene: .
V gene: TRBV25-1
clone size: .
CDR3 length: 12
J gene: TRBJ2-7
CDR3 DNA: TGTGCCAGCAGTGAGCGGACGGACGAGCAGTACTTC
CDR3 protein: CASSERTDEQYF

D gene: .
V gene: TRBV20-1
clone size: .
CDR3 length: 15
J gene: TRBJ1-5
CDR3 DNA: TGCAGTGCTAGAGATAGAGGGTACGGGAATCAGCCCCAGCATTTT
CDR3 protein: CSARDRGYGNQPQHF

D gene: .
V gene: TRBV10-3
clone size: .
CDR3 length: 14
J gene: TRBJ2-3
CDR3 DNA: TGTGCCATCAGTGAGTCGACTATCACAGATACGCAGTATTTT
CDR3 protein: CAISESTITDTQYF

D gene: TRBD2
V gene: TRBV5-1
clone size: .
CDR3 length: 15
J gene: TRBJ2-5
CDR3 DNA: TGCGCCAGCAGCCTGACTAGCTGGAACGGAGAGACCCAGTACTTC
CDR3 protein: CASSLTSWNGETQYF

D gene: TRBD1
V gene: TRBV20-1
clone size: .
CDR3 length: 12
J gene: TRBJ2-7
CDR3 DNA: TGCAGTGCGCTGACAGGGGGGGACGAGCAGTACTTC
CDR3 protein: CSALTGGDEQYF

D gene: TRBD1
V gene: TRBV24-1
clone size: .
CDR3 length: 16
J gene: TRBJ2-7
CDR3 DNA: TGTGCCACCAGTGATGCCCGGGACAGGGCCTCCTACGAGCAGTACTTC
CDR3 protein: CATSDARDRASYEQYF

D gene: .
V gene: TRBV19
clone size: .
CDR3 length: 14
J gene: TRBJ2-4
CDR3 DNA: TGTGCCACAGGTGACGGGGGCCCCAAAAACATTCAGTACTTC
CDR3 protein: CATGDGGPKNIQYF

D gene: .
V gene: TRBV5-1
clone size: once
CDR3 length: 14
J gene: TRBJ1-1
CDR3 DNA: TGCGCCAGCAGCACAGAAAGGGGGAACACTGAAGCTTTCTTT
CDR3 protein: CASSTERGNTEAFF

D gene: .
V gene: TRBV27
clone size: few
CDR3 length: 11
J gene: TRBJ1-1
CDR3 DNA: TGTGCCAGCCAGTGGGGACGATGGGCTTTCTTT
CDR3 protein: CASQWGRWAFF

D gene: TRBD1
V gene: TRBV29-1
clone size: few
CDR3 length: 15
J gene: TRBJ1-1
CDR3 DNA: TGCAGCGTTGATCCAGGGGGCAATGAGGTACCTGAAGCTTTCTTT
CDR3 protein: CSVDPGGNEVPEAFF